This T cell receptor (beta chain) was captured by sequencing in a study of blood T cell repertoires in COVID-19. About the study: PBMCs, B-cell-depleted T cells, or T cells were the source of the cDNA or gDNA that made up the material.

Authors' methods: Counts of nucleated cells, estimated from reference gene primer amplification, were obtained. TCRdb's copy holds only in-frame clones and misses some; the assay was immunoSEQ multiplex PCR. That table furnishes V, J and clone size, whereas the DNA furnished D and trimming. Here the sample spans 150,000 to 200,000 clones, roughly 77% being singletons. Sequenced sample: peripheral blood. The TCR comes from a human donor in a cohort sampled during active COVID-19.

CDR3 in amino acids: CASSPEQGRDSPLHF. Written as DNA, the CDR3 is TGTGCCAGCAGCCCTGAGCAGGGTCGGGATTCACCCCTCCACTTT. The rearrangement uses TRBV5-4 and TRBJ1-6; a weak D match, TRBD1 (5 bases). The CDR3 is made up of 15 amino acids. V was cut by 4 bases and J by 8 bases, with 16 bases left in between. CDR1 and CDR2 from the germline V gene are SGHNT and YYREEE (reference sequence).